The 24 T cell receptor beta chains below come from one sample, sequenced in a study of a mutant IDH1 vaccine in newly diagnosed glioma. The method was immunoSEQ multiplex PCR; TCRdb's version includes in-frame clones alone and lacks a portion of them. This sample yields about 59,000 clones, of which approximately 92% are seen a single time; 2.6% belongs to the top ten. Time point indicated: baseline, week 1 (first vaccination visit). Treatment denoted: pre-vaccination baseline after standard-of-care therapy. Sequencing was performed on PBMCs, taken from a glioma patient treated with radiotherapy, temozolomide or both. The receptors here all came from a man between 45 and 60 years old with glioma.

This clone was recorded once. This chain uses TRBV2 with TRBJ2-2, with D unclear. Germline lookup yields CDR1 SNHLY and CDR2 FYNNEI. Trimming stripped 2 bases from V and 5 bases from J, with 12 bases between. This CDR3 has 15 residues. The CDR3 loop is CASSERWQETGELFF. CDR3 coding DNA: TGTGCCAGCAGTGAACGTTGGCAAGAAACCGGGGAGCTGTTTTTT.

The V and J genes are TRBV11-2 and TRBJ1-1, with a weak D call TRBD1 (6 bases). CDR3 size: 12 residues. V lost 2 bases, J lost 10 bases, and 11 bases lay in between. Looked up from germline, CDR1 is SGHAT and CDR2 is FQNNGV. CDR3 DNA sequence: TGTGCCAGCAGCTTATACACGGGGGCAGCTTTCTTT. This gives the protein CASSLYTGAAFF.

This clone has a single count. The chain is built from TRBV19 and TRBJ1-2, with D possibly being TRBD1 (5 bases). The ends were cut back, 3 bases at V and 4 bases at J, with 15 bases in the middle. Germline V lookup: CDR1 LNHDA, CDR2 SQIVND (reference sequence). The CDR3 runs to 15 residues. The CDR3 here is CASSMWTLASYGYTF. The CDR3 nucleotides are TGTGCCAGTAGTATGTGGACACTAGCTAGCTATGGCTACACCTTC.

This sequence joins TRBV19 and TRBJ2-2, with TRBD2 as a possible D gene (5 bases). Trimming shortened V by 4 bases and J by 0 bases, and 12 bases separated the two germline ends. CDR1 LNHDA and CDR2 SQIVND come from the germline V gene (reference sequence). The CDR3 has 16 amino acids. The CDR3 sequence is CASSKPSGTNTGELFF. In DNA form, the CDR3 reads TGTGCCAGTAGTAAGCCAAGCGGAACGAACACCGGGGAGCTGTTTTTT.

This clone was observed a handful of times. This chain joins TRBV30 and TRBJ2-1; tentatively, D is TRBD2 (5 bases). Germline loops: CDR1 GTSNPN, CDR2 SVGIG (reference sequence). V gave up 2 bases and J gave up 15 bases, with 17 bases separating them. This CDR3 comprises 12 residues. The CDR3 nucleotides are TGTGCCTGGAGTTTGACGGCGGGTAGGCCGTTCTTC. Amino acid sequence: CAWSLTAGRPFF. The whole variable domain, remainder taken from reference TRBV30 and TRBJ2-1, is SQTIHQWPATLVQPVGSPLSLECTVEGTSNPNLYWYRQAAGRGLQLLFYSVGIGQISSEVPQNLSASRPQDRQFILSSKKLLLSDSGFYLCAWSLTAGRPFFGPGTRLTVL.

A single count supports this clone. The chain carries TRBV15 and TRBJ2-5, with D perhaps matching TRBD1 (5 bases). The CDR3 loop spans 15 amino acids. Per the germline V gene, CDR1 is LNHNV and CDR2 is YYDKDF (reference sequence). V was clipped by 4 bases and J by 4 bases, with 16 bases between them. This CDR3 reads CATSKPSGAPETQYF. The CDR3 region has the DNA TGTGCCACCAGCAAACCTTCTGGGGCCCCAGAGACCCAGTACTTC.

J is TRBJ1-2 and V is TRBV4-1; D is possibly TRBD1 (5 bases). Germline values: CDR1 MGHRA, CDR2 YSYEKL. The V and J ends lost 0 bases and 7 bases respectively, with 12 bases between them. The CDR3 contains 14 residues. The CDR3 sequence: CASSQEGRGSGYTF. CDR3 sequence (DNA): TGCGCCAGCAGCCAAGAGGGGAGGGGAAGTGGCTACACCTTC.

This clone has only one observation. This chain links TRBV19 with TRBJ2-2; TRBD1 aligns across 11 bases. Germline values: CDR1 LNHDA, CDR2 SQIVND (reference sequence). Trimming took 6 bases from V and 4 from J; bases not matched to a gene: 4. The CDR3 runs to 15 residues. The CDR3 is CASRSGTGGTGELFF. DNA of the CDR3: TGTGCCAGTAGGTCCGGGACAGGGGGCACCGGGGAGCTGTTTTTT.

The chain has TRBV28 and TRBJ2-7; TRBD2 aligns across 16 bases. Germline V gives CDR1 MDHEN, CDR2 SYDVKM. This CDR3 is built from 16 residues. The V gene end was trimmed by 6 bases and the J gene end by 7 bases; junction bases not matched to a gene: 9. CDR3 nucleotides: TGTGCCAGCAGAGGGACTAGCGGGAGGGCCCCCCAGGAGCAGTACTTC. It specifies CASRGTSGRAPQEQYF.

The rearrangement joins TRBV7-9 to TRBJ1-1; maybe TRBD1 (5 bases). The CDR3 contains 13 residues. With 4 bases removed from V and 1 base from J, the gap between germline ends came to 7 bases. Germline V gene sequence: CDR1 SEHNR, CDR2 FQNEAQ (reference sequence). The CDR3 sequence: CASSWGPNTEAFF. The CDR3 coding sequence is TGTGCCAGCAGCTGGGGACCGAACACTGAAGCTTTCTTT. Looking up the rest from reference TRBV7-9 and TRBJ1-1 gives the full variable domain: DTGVSQNPRHKITKRGQNVTFRCDPISEHNRLYWYRQTLGQGPEFLTYFQNEAQLEKSRLLSDRFSAERPKGSFSTLEIQRTEQGDSAMYLCASSWGPNTEAFFGQGTRLTVV.

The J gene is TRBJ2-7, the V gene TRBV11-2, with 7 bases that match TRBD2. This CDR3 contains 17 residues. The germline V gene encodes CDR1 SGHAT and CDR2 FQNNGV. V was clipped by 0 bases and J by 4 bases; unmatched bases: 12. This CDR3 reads CASSLDMGGSTFYEQYF. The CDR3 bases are TGTGCCAGCAGCTTAGACATGGGGGGGTCTACCTTTTACGAGCAGTACTTC.

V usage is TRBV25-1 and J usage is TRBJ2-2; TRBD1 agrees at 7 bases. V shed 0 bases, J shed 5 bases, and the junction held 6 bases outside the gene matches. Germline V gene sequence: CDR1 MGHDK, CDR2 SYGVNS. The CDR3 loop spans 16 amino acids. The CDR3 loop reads CASSEYKGTETGELFF. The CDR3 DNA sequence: TGTGCCAGCAGTGAATATAAGGGGACAGAGACCGGGGAGCTGTTTTTT.

The CDR3, as DNA: TGTGCCAGCAGCTTAGGTTACAGCGAGCAGTACTTC. This gives the protein CASSLGYSEQYF. The chain has TRBV11-2 and TRBJ2-7; D is uncertain. This CDR3 has 12 residues. V was cut by 1 base and J by 6 bases, with 7 bases left in between. Germline V gene data show CDR1 as SGHAT and CDR2 as FQNNGV.

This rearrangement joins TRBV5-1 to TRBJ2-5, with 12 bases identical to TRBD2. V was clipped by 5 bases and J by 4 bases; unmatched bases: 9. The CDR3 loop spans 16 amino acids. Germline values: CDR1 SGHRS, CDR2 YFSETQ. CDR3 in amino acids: CASSRRLAGEGETQYF. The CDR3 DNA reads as TGCGCCAGCAGTCGCCGACTAGCGGGAGAGGGAGAGACCCAGTACTTC. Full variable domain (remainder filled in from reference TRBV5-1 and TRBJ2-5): KAGVTQTPRYLIKTRGQQVTLSCSPISGHRSVSWYQQTPGQGLQFLFEYFSETQRNKGNFPGRFSGRQFSNSRSEMNVSTLELGDSALYLCASSRRLAGEGETQYFGPGTRLLVL.

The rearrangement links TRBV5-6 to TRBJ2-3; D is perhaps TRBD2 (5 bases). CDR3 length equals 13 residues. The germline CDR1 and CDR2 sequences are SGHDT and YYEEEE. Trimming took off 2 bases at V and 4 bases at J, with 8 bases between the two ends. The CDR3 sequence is CASSFTRADTQYF. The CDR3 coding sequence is TGTGCCAGCAGCTTCACTAGGGCAGATACGCAGTATTTT.

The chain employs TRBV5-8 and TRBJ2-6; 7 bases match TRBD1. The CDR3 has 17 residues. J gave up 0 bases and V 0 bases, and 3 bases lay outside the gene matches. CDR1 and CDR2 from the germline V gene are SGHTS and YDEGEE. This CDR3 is CASSLGQGVSGANVLTF. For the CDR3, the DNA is TGTGCCAGCAGCTTGGGACAGGGTGTCTCTGGGGCCAACGTCCTGACTTTC.

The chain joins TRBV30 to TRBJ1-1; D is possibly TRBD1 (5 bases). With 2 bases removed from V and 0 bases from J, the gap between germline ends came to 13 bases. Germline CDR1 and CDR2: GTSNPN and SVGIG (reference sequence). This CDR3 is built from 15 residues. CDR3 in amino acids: CAWSPLGGMNTEAFF. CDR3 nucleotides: TGTGCCTGGAGTCCTCTGGGGGGAATGAACACTGAAGCTTTCTTT.

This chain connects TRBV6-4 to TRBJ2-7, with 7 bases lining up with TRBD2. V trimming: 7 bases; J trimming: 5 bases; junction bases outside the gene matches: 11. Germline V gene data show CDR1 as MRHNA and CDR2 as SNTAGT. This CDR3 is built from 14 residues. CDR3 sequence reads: CASIPLGGSNEQYF. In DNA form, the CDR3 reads TGTGCCAGCATTCCCCTCGGGGGGTCGAACGAGCAGTACTTC.

The CDR3: CASCWTSTDTQYF. The CDR3 bases are TGTGCCAGCTGCTGGACTTCCACAGATACGCAGTATTTT. The chain has TRBV2 and TRBJ2-3, with a possible D match to TRBD2 (5 bases). This CDR3 is 13 amino acids long. Trimming shortened V by 8 bases and J by 2 bases, and 11 bases separated the two germline ends. CDR1 SNHLY and CDR2 FYNNEI come from the germline V gene. The full variable domain, rest sourced from reference TRBV2 and TRBJ2-3, is EPEVTQTPSHQVTQMGQEVILRCVPISNHLYFYWYRQILGQKVEFLVSFYNNEISEKSEIFDDQFSVERPDGSNFTLKIRSTKLEDSAMYFCASCWTSTDTQYFGPGTRLTVL.

DNA for the CDR3: TGCGCCAGCAGCTTCGGCGGAGCTAGCACAGATACGCAGTATTTT. Encoded protein: CASSFGGASTDTQYF. The rearrangement uses TRBV5-1 and TRBJ2-3; no clear D. The germline V gene encodes CDR1 SGHRS and CDR2 YFSETQ. Trimming took off 2 bases at V and 0 bases at J, with 10 bases between the two ends. The CDR3 is made up of 15 amino acids.

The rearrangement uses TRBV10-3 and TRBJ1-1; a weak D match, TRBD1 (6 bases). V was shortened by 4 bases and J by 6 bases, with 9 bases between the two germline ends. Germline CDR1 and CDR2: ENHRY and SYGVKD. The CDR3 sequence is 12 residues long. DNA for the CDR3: TGTGCCATCAGTGGGGGGGCCCCTGAAGCTTTCTTT. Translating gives CAISGGAPEAFF.

CDR3 residues: CASSENGQWGEAFF. CDR3 DNA sequence: TGTGCCAGCAGTGAAAACGGACAATGGGGTGAAGCTTTCTTT. The chain couples TRBV6-1 to TRBJ1-1; D may be TRBD1 (5 bases). Between the trimmed V and J ends, which lost 2 bases and 7 bases, there was a span of 14 bases. The CDR3 has 14 residues. The germline gives CDR1 MNHNS, CDR2 SASEGT.

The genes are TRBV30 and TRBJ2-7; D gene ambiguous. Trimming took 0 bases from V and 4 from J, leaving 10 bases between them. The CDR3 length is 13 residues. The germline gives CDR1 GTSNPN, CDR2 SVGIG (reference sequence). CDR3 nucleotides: TGTGCCTGGAGTGTGGGCTATGCTTACGAGCAGTACTTC. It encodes CAWSVGYAYEQYF.

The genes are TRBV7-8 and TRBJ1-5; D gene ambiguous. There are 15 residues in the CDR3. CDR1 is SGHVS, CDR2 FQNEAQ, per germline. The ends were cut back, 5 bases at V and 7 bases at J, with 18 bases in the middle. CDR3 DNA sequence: TGTGCCAGCAGCCCCCGGACCGCGGAGGTCCAGCCCCAGCATTTT. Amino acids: CASSPRTAEVQPQHF.